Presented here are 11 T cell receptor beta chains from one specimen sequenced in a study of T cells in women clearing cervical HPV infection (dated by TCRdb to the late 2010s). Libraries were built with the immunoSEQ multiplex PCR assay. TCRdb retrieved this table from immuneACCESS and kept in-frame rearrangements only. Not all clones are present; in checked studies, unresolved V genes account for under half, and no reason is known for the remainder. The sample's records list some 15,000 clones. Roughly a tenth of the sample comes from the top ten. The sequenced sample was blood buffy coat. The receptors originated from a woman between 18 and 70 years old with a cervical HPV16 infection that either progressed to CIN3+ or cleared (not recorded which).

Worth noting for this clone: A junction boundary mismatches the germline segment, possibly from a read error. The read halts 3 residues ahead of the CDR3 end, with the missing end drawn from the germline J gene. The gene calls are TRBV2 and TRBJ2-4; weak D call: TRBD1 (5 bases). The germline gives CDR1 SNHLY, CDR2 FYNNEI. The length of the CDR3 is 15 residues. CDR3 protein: CASKDEGVGKSIQYF. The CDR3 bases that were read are TGTGCCAGCAAGGATGAAGGGGTCGGCAAAAGCATT. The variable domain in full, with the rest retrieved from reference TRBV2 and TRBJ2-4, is EPEVTQTPSHQVTQMGQEVILRCVPISNHLYFYWYRQILGQKVEFLVSFYNNEISEKSEIFDDQFSVERPDGSNFTLKIRSTKLEDSAMYFCASKDEGVGKSIQYFGAGTRLSVL.

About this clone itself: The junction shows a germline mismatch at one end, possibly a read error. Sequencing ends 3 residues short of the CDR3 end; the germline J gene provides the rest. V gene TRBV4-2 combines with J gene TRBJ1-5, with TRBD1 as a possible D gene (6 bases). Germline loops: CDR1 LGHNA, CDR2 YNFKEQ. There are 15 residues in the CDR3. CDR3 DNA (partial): TGCGCCAGCAGCCAAGCCCCCACAGGGACTCAGCCC. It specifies CASSQAPTGTQP. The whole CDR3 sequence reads CASSQAPTGTQPQHF.

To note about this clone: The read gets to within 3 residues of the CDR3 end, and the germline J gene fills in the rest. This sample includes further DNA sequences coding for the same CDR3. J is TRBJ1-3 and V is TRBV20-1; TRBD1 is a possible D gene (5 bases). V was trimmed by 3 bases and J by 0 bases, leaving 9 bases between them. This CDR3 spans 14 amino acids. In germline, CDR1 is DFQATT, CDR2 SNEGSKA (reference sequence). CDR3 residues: CSASDRTSGNTIYF. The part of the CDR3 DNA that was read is TGCAGTGCTAGTGACAGAACCTCTGGAAACACC.

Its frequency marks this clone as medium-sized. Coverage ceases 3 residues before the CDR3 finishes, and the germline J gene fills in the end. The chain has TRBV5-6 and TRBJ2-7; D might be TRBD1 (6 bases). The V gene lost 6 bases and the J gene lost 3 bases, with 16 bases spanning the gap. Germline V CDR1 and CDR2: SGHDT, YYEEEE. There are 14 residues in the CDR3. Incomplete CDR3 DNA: TGTGCCAGCACCTATCTGACAGGCATCTACGAG. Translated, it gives CASTYLTGIYE. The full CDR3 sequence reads CASTYLTGIYEQYF.

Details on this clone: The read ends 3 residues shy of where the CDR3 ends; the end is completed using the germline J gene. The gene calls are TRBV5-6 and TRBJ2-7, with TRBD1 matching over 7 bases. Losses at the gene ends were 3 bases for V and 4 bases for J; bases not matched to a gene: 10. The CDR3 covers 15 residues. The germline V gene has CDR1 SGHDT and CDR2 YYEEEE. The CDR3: CASSSTGTAIYEQYF. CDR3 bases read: TGTGCCAGCAGCTCTACTGGGACAGCGATATACGAG.

The sequenced CDR3 bases are TGTGCCTGGACAGGGTATTTCGGGATGAGTTCTGGAAACACC. Its translation: CAWTGYFGMSSGNT. The complete CDR3 protein is CAWTGYFGMSSGNTIYF. The gene calls are TRBV30 and TRBJ1-3; perhaps TRBD1 as D (5 bases). The read terminates 3 residues ahead of where the CDR3 ends, so the germline J gene completes it. Germline CDR1 is GTSNPN and CDR2 is SVGIG (reference sequence). The CDR3 length is 17 residues. V lost 4 bases, J lost 1 base, and 20 bases lay in between.

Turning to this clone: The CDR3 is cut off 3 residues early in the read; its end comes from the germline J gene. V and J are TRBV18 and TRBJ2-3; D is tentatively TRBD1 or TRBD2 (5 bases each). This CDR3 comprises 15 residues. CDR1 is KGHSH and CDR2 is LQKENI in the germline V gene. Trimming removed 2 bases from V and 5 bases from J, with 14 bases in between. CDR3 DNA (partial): TGTGCCAGCTCACCAACCCACCAGAGGGGAGATACG. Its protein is CASSPTHQRGDT. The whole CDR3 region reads CASSPTHQRGDTQYF.

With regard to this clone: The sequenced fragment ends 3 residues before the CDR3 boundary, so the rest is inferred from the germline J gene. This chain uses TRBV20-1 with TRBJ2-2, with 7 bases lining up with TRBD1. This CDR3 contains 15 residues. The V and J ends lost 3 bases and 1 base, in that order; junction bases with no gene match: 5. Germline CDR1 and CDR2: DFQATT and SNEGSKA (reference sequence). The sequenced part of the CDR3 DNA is TGCAGTGCTAGGACAGGGATAGTGAACACCGGGGAG. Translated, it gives CSARTGIVNTGE. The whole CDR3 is CSARTGIVNTGELFF.

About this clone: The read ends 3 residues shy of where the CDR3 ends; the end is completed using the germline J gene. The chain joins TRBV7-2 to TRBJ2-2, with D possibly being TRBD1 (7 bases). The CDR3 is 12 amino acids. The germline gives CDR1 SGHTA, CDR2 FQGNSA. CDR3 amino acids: CASSLGGQMLFF. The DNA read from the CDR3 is TGTGCCAGCAGCCTGGGGGGACAGATG.

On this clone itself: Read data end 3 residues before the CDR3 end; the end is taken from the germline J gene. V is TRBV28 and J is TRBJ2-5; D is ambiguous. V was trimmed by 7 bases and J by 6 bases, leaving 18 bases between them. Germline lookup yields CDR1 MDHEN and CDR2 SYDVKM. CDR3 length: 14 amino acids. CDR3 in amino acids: CASTPLYGLQTQYF. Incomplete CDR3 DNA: TGTGCCAGCACTCCCCTTTATGGGCTTCAGACC.

The CDR3 sequence: CSAPDSSYEQYF. CDR3 DNA, as far as it was read: TGCAGTGCCCCGGACAGCTCCTACGAG. This chain connects TRBV20-1 to TRBJ2-7; maybe TRBD1 (6 bases). The missing CDR3 end, 3 residues past where the read stops, is filled in from the germline J gene. The V gene lost 6 bases and the J gene lost 0 bases, with 9 bases spanning the gap. This CDR3 has 12 residues. Germline values: CDR1 DFQATT, CDR2 SNEGSKA (reference sequence).